This T cell receptor beta chain was profiled in a study of shared clonotypes between healthy human individuals. General study results and limits: Relative to their counterparts shared across all four donors, non-shared clonotypes exhibited diminished generation probabilities. The genetic and exposure-history diversity represented was limited by few donors.

Between the trimmed V and J ends, which lost 2 bases and 2 bases, there was a span of 15 bases. Germline V gives CDR1 MNHNY, CDR2 SVGAGI (reference sequence). The CDR3 extends over 16 amino acids. From CD4+ cells came CD45RA+ naive and CD45RA-negative memory subsets. Worth noting for this clone: Its antigen remains unidentified.

As handled by the study authors: Sequence data from immunoSEQ were junction-only and lacked quality scores; consequently, filtering differed. Some clones are missing from TCRdb's copy, which holds only in-frame ones; the method was immunoSEQ multiplex PCR. From that table come the V and J calls and clone size; the DNA was used to work out D and trimming. In the table there are millions of clones, approximately 95% of which are singletons. The material sequenced was naive CD4+ T cells from PBMCs. The subset denotes: CD45RA+ positively selected. V and J are TRBV6-6 and TRBJ1-2, with TRBD1 as a possible D gene (5 bases). This sequence was found in a man younger than 35 in good health. Some clones in this sample may be carry-over from other donors' samples. The CDR3 coding sequence is TGTGCCAGCAGTTACCCGACCCGGGACGGAAACTATGGCTACACCTTC. The encoded protein is CASSYPTRDGNYGYTF.